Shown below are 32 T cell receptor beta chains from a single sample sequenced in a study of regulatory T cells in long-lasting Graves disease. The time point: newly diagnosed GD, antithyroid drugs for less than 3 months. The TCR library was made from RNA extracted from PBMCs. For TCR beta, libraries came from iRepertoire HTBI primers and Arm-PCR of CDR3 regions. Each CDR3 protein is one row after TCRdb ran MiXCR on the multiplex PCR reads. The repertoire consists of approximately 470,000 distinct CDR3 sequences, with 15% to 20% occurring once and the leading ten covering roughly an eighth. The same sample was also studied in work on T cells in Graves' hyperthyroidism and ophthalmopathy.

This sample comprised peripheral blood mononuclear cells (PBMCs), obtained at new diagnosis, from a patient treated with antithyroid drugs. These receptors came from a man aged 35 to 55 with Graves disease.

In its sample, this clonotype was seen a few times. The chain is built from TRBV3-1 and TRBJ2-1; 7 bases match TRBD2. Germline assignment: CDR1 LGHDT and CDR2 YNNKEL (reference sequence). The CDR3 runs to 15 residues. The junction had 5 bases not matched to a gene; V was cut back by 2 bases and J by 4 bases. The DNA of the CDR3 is TGTGCCAGCAGCCAAATAAGCGGGAATTACAATGAGCAGTTCTTC. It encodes CASSQISGNYNEQFF.

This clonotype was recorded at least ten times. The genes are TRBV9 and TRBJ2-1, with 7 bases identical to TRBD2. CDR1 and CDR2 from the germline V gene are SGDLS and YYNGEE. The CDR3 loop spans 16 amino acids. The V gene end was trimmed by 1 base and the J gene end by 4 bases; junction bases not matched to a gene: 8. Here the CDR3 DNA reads TGTGCCAGCAGCGTATTCGGGGACGGGAGGTACAATGAGCAGTTCTTC. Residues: CASSVFGDGRYNEQFF. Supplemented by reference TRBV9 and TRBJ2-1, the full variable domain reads DSGVTQTPKHLITATGQRVTLRCSPRSGDLSVYWYQQSLDQGLQFLIQYYNGEERAKGNILERFSAQQFPDLHSELNLSSLELGDSALYFCASSVFGDGRYNEQFFGPGTRLTVL.

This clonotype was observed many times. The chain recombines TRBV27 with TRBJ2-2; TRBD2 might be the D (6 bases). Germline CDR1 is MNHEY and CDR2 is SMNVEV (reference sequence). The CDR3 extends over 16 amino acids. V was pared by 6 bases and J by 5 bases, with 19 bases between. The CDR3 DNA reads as TGTGCCAGCAGACCTCAGGAGGGCCGAGGGACCGGGGAGCTGTTTTTT. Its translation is CASRPQEGRGTGELFF.

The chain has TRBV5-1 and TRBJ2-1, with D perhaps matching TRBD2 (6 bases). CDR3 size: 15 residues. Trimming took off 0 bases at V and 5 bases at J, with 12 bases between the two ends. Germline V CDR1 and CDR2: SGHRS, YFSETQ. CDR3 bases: TGCGCCAGCAGCTTGGTGGCGGGGCGGAACAATGAGCAGTTCTTC. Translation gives CASSLVAGRNNEQFF.

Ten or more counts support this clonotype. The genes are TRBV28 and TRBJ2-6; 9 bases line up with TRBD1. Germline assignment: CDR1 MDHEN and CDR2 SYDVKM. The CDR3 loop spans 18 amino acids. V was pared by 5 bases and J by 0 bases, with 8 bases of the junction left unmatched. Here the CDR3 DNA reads TGTGCCAGCAGTGAAGCCGGGACAGGGAGCTCTGGGGCCAACGTCCTGACTTTC. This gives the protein CASSEAGTGSSGANVLTF. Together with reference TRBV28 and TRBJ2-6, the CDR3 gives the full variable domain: DVKVTQSSRYLVKRTGEKVFLECVQDMDHENMFWYRQDPGLGLRLIYFSYDVKMKEKGDIPEGYSVSREKKERFSLILESASTNQTSMYLCASSEAGTGSSGANVLTFGAGSRLTVL.

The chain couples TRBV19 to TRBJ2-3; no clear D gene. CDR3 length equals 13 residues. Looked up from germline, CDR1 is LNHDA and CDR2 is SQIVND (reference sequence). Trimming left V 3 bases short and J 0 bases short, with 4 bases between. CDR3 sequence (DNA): TGTGCCAGTAGTATGTCTAGCACAGATACGCAGTATTTT. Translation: CASSMSSTDTQYF.

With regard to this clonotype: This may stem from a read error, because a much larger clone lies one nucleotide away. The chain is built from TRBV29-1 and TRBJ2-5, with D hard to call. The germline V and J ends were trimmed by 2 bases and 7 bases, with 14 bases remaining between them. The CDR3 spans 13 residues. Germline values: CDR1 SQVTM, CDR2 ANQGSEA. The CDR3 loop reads CSVEFGGSRTQYF. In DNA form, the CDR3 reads TGCAGCGTTGAATTTGGTGGAAGCAGGACCCAGTACTTC.

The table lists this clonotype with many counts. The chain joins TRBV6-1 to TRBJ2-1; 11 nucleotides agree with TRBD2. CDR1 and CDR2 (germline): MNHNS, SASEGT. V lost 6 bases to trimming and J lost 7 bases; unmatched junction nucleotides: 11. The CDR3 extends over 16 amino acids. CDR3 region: CASRLKTSGNWNEQFF. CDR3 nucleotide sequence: TGTGCCAGCAGACTTAAGACTAGCGGGAATTGGAATGAGCAGTTCTTC.

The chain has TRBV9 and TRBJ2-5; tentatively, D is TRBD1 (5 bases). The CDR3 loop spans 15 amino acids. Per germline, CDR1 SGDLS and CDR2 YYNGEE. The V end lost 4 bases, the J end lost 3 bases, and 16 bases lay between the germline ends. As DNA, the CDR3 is TGTGCCAGCAGCCCCTGGGGAAGGGGCGAAGAGACCCAGTACTTC. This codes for CASSPWGRGEETQYF.

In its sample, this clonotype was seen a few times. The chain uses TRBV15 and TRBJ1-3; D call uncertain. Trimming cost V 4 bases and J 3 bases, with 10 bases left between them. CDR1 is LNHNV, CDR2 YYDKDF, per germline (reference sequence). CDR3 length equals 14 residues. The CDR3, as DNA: TGTGCCACCAGCACAGGAAGAGGTGGAAACACCATATATTTT. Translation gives CATSTGRGGNTIYF.

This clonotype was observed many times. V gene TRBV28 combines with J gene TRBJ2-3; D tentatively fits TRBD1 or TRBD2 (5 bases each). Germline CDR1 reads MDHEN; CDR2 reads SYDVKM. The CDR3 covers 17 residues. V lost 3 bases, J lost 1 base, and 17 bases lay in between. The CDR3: CASSFMTWGSRTDTQYF. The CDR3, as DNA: TGTGCCAGCAGTTTTATGACTTGGGGGAGTCGCACAGATACGCAGTATTTT.

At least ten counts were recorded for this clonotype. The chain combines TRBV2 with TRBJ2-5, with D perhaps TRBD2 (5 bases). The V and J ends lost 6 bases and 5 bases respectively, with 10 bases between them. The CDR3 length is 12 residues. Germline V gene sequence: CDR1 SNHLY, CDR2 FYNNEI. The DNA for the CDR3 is TGTGCCAGCAGCTCGGGGTGGGAGACCCAGTACTTC. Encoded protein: CASSSGWETQYF.

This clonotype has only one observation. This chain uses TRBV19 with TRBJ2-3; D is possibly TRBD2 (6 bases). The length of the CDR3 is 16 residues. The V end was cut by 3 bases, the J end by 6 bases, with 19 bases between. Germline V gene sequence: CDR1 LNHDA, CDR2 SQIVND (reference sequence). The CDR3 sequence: CASSMLKAGRGDTQYF. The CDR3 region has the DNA TGTGCCAGTAGTATGCTGAAGGCCGGGAGAGGGGATACGCAGTATTTT.

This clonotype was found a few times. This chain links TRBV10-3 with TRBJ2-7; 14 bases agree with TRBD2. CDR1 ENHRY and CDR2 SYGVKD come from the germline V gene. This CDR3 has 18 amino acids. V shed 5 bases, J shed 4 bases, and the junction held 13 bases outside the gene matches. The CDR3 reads CAISRTSGRNVESYEQYF. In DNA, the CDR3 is TGTGCCATCAGTCGGACTAGCGGGAGGAATGTCGAGTCTTACGAGCAGTACTTC.

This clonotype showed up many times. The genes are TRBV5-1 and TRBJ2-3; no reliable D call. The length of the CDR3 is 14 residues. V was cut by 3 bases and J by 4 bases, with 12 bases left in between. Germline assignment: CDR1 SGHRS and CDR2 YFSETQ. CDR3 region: CASSSGRDSDTQYF. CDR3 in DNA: TGCGCCAGCAGCTCCGGACGAGATTCAGATACGCAGTATTTT.

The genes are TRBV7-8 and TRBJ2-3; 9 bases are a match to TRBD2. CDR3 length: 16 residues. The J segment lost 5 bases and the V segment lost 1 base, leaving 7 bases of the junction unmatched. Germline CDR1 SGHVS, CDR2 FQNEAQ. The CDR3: CASSLGLAGFRDTQYF. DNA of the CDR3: TGTGCCAGCAGCTTAGGGCTAGCGGGATTTCGAGATACGCAGTATTTT.

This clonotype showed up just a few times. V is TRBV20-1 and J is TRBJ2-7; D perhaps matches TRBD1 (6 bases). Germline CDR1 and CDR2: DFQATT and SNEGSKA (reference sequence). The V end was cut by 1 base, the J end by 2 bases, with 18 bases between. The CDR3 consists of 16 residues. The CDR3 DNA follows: TGCAGTGCTAGAGTCCCCGTACAGGGTTTAACCTACGAGCAGTACTTC. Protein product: CSARVPVQGLTYEQYF.

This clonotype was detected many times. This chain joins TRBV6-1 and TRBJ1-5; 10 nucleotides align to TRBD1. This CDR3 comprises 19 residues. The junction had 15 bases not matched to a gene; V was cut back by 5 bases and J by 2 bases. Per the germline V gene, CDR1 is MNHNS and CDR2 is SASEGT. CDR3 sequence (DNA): TGTGCCAGCAGTCGAGGGCGCGGGACAGGGGAGGATGGCAATCAGCCCCAGCATTTT. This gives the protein CASSRGRGTGEDGNQPQHF.

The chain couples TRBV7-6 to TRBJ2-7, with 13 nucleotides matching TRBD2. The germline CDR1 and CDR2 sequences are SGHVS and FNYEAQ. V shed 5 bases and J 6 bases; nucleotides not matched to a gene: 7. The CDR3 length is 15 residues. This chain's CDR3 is CASSPLAGGPVEQYF. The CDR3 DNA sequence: TGTGCCAGCAGCCCACTAGCGGGAGGGCCGGTCGAGCAGTACTTC.

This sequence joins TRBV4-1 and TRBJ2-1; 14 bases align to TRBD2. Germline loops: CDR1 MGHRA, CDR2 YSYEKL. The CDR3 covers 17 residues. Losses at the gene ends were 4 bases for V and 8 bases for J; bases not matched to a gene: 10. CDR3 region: CASSLGRLAGGPHEQFF. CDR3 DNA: TGCGCCAGCAGCCTGGGCCGACTAGCGGGAGGGCCCCATGAGCAGTTCTTC.

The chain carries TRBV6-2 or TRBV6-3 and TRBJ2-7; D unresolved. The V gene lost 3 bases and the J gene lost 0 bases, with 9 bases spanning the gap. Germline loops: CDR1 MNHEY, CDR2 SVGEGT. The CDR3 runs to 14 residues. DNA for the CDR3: TGTGCCAGCAGTTATAATGGATTCTCCTACGAGCAGTACTTC. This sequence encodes CASSYNGFSYEQYF.

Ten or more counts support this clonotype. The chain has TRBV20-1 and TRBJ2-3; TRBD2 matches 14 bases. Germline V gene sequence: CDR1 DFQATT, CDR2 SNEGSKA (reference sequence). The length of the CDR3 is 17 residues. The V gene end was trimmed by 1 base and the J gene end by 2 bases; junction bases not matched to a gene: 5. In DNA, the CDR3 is TGCAGTGCTAGAGGACTAGCGGGAGGGCGAAACACAGATACGCAGTATTTT. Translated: CSARGLAGGRNTDTQYF.

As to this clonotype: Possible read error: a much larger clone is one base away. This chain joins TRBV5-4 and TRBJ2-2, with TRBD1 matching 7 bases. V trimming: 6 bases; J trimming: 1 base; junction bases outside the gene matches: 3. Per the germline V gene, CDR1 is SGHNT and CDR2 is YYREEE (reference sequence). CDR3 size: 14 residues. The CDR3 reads CASTRQGNTGELFF. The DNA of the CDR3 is TGTGCCAGCACTCGACAGGGGAACACCGGGGAGCTGTTTTTT.

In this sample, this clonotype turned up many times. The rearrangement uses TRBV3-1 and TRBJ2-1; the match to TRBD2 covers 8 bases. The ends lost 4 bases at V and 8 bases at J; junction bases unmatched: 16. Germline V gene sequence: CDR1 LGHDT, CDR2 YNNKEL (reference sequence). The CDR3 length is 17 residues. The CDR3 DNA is TGTGCCAGCAGCCCCCAAAGTCCGCGGGAGGCCGGGGATGAGCAGTTCTTC. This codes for CASSPQSPREAGDEQFF.

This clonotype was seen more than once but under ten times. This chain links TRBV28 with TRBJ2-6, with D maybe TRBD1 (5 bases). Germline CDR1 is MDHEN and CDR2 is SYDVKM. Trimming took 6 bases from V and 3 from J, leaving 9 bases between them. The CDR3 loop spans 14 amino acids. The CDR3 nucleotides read TGTGCCAGCAGGGAAAGGGGTGGGGCCAACGTCCTGACTTTC. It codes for CASRERGGANVLTF.

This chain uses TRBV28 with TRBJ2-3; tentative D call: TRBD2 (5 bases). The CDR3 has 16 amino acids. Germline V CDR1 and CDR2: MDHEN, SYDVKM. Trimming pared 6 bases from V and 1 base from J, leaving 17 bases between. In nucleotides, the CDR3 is TGTGCCAGCAGCCAAGGACTTCCCTACGGCACAGATACGCAGTATTTT. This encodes CASSQGLPYGTDTQYF.

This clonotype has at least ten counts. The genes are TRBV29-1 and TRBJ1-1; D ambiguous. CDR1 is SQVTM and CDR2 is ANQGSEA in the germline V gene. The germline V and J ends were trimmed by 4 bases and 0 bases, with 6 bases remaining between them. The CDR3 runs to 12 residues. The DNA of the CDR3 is TGCAGCGTTGGTGACCTGAACACTGAAGCTTTCTTT. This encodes CSVGDLNTEAFF.

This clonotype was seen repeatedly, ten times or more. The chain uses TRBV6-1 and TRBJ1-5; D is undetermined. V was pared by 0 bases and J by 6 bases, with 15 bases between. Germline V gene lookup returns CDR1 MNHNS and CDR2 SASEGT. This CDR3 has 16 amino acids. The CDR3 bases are TGTGCCAGCAGTGAAGCTTTAGGAGGCGGAGGTCAGCCCCAGCATTTT. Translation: CASSEALGGGGQPQHF.

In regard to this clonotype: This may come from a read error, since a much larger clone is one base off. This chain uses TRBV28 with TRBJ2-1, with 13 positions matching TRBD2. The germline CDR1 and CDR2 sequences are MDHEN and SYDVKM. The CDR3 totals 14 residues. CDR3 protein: CASSGLAGYSEQFF. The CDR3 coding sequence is TGTGCCAGCTCGGGACTAGCGGGATACAGTGAGCAGTTCTTC. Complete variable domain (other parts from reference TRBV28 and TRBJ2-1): DVKVTQSSRYLVKRTGEKVFLECVQDMDHENMFWYRQDPGLGLRLIYFSYDVKMKEKGDIPEGYSVSREKKERFSLILESASTNQTSMYLCASSGLAGYSEQFFGPGTRLTVL.

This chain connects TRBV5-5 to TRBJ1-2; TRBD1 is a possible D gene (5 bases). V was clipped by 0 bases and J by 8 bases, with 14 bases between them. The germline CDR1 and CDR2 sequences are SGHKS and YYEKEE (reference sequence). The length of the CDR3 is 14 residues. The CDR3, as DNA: TGTGCCAGCAGCTTGGCCGCGGGGGATGACGGCTACACCTTC. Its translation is CASSLAAGDDGYTF.

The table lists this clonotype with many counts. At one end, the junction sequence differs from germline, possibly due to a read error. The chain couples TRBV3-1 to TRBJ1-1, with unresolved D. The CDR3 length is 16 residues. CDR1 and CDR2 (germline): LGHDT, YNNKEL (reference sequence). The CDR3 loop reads CASSQTRARKNSEAFF. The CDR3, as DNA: TGTGCCAGCAGCCAAACACGGGCCAGAAAGAACTCTGAAGCTTTCTTT.

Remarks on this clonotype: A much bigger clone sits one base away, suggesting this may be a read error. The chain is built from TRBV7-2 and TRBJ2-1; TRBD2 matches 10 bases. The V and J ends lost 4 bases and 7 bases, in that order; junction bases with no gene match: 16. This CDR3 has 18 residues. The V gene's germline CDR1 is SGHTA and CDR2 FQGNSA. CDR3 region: CASSSGVPGTSDGNEQFF. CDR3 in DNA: TGTGCCAGCAGCTCAGGGGTGCCCGGGACTAGCGATGGGAATGAGCAGTTCTTC.